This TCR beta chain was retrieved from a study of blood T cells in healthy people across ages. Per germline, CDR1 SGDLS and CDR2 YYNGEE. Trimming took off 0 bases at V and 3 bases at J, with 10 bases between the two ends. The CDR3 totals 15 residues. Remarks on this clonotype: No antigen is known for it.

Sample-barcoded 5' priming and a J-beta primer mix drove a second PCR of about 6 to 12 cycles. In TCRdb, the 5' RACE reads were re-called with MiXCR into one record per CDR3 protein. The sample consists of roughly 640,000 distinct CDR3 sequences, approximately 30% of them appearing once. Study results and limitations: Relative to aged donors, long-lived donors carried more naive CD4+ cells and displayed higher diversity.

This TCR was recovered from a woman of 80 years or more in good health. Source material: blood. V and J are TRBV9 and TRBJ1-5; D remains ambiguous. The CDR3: CASSVEGRFNQPQHF. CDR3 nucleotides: TGTGCCAGCAGCGTAGAGGGTAGATTCAATCAGCCCCAGCATTTT.